The entry below describes one TCR beta chain. This specimen comes from a study of blood T cell repertoires in COVID-19. Study summary: Sites across the United States, Italy and Spain contributed samples from acute and convalescent COVID-19. PBMCs, B-cell-depleted T cells, or T cells were the source of the cDNA or gDNA that made up the material.

Followed over time, Seattle patients had been enrolled while infection was active. Trimming at V came to 5 bases and at J to 7 bases, leaving 10 bases not matched to a gene. CDR1 and CDR2 (germline): SGHAT, FQNNGV. The CDR3 is 16 residues long. The authors' processing: For nucleated cells, counts were estimated from reference gene primer amplification. Produced via immunoSEQ multiplex PCR; TCRdb's table is partial and in-frame only. The DNA was the basis for D and trimming; V, J and clone size are from that table. This table holds 150,000 or so clones, 80% to 90% found once. The clonotype comes from a woman aged 60-75 years with COVID-19, enrolled during active disease. The chain carries TRBV11-2 and TRBJ2-4; 11 bases are a match to TRBD2. Sequenced sample: peripheral blood. CDR3 protein: CASSPIAGGPSNIQYF. CDR3 bases: TGTGCCAGCAGCCCAATAGCGGGGGGGCCTAGTAACATTCAGTACTTC.